The 32 T cell receptor beta chains given below trace back to one sample, sequenced in a study of cytomegalovirus exposure and HLA in healthy donors. PCR involved 60 Vbeta and 13 Jbeta primers. The table came from immunoSEQ multiplex PCR; TCRdb's copy has only in-frame clones and leaves some out. The table shows 170,000 or so clones, with roughly four fifths occurring only once. The sequenced sample was PBMCs. The receptor source for this set is a man aged 50 or older in good health and CMV-seronegative.

The chain recombines TRBV19 with TRBJ2-1, with D uncertain. Trimming pared 2 bases from V and 0 bases from J, leaving 8 bases between. CDR1 and CDR2 (germline): LNHDA, SQIVND (reference sequence). The CDR3 extends over 15 amino acids. CDR3 nucleotides: TGTGCCAGTAGTATACGAGACAACTCCTACAATGAGCAGTTCTTC. It yields the protein CASSIRDNSYNEQFF. The full variable domain, its missing parts supplied by reference TRBV19 and TRBJ2-1, is DGGITQSPKYLFRKEGQNVTLSCEQNLNHDAMYWYRQDPGQGLRLIYYSQIVNDFQKGDIAEGYSVSREKKESFPLTVTSAQKNPTAFYLCASSIRDNSYNEQFFGPGTRLTVL.

The chain combines TRBV9 with TRBJ1-4; tentatively, D is TRBD1 (5 bases). Trimming left V 4 bases short and J 0 bases short, with 13 bases between. The CDR3 is 16 residues long. CDR1 and CDR2 from the germline V gene are SGDLS and YYNGEE. Written as DNA, the CDR3 is TGTGCCAGCAGCACCAGGGATATTGCAACTAATGAAAAACTGTTTTTT. It yields the protein CASSTRDIATNEKLFF.

This chain links TRBV6-5 with TRBJ2-1; 7 bases line up with TRBD2. The germline V gene has CDR1 MNHEY and CDR2 SVGAGI. The CDR3 is 16 residues long. Trimming took 4 bases from V and 8 from J; bases not matched to a gene: 14. The CDR3 region is CASSLTQGGGEYEQFF. The CDR3 bases are TGTGCCAGCAGTTTAACCCAGGGTGGGGGGGAGTATGAGCAGTTCTTC.

This clone was found once. The rearrangement links TRBV6-6 to TRBJ2-1; 9 bases map to TRBD2. CDR1 and CDR2 (germline): MNHNY, SVGAGI (reference sequence). The ends lost 6 bases at V and 2 bases at J; junction bases unmatched: 5. This CDR3 region has 15 residues. The CDR3 coding sequence is TGTGCCAGCAGCAAGGGACTAGCAACCTACAATGAGCAGTTCTTC. Its translation is CASSKGLATYNEQFF.

This clone was seen a single time. The CDR3 nucleotides are TGCGCCAGCAGCCAAGACAGGGTCGGTAGCAATCAGCCCCAGCATTTT. This translates into CASSQDRVGSNQPQHF. V is TRBV4-3 and J is TRBJ1-5; maybe TRBD1 (5 bases). CDR1 is LGHNA, CDR2 YSLEER, per germline. Trimming removed 0 bases from V and 0 bases from J, with 9 bases in between. This CDR3 is built from 16 residues.

The chain uses TRBV4-2 and TRBJ2-2, with TRBD2 matching 8 bases. The CDR3 runs to 15 residues. CDR1 and CDR2 from the germline V gene are LGHNA and YNFKEQ. Trimming took 4 bases from V and 8 from J; bases not matched to a gene: 9. The CDR3 here is CASSPGGLAAGELFF. In DNA form, the CDR3 reads TGTGCCAGCAGCCCCGGAGGACTAGCAGCGGGGGAGCTGTTTTTT.

A few counts support this clone. The chain links TRBV5-1 to TRBJ1-1; 11 bases agree with TRBD1. This CDR3 is 15 amino acids long. Trimming removed 0 bases from V and 10 bases from J; junction bases left unmatched: 8. Germline CDR1 reads SGHRS; CDR2 reads YFSETQ. The CDR3 protein is CASSLGGTGGFAAFF. The CDR3 DNA sequence: TGCGCCAGCAGCTTGGGCGGGACAGGGGGATTTGCAGCTTTCTTT.

This clone has only one observation. This chain links TRBV19 with TRBJ2-4; a possible D gene is TRBD1 (6 bases). From germline, CDR1 is LNHDA and CDR2 SQIVND (reference sequence). V dropped 3 bases and J dropped 0 bases, with 9 bases sitting between them. The CDR3 length is 15 residues. In DNA form, the CDR3 reads TGTGCCAGTAGTATGACAGGCGGAGCCAAAAACATTCAGTACTTC. This sequence encodes CASSMTGGAKNIQYF. Looking up the rest from reference TRBV19 and TRBJ2-4 gives the full variable domain: DGGITQSPKYLFRKEGQNVTLSCEQNLNHDAMYWYRQDPGQGLRLIYYSQIVNDFQKGDIAEGYSVSREKKESFPLTVTSAQKNPTAFYLCASSMTGGAKNIQYFGAGTRLSVL.

Only a few counts were recorded for this clone. V is TRBV6-6 and J is TRBJ1-5; D call uncertain. This CDR3 spans 12 amino acids. Trimming shortened V by 6 bases and J by 2 bases, and 5 bases separated the two germline ends. Looked up from germline, CDR1 is MNHNY and CDR2 is SVGAGI (reference sequence). CDR3 sequence: CASREGNQPQHF. As DNA, the CDR3 is TGTGCCAGCAGGGAGGGCAATCAGCCCCAGCATTTT.

The chain has TRBV2 and TRBJ2-5; possibly TRBD2 for D (5 bases). The last part of the DNA fits TRBJ2-7 better; the J call may be wrong. Per the germline V gene, CDR1 is SNHLY and CDR2 is FYNNEI. The CDR3 is 15 amino acids. This CDR3 is CASSENGLPSYEQYF. The DNA for the CDR3 is TGTGCCAGCAGTGAAAATGGACTCCCATCCTACGAGCAGTACTTC.

The chain is built from TRBV12-1 and TRBJ1-1. TRBV12-1 is classified as a pseudogene. The CDR3 sequence is 10 residues long. CDR3 residues: CASSQGTAVF. CDR3 bases: TGTGCCAGCAGCCAAGGGACTGCAGTGTTT.

CDR3 amino acids: CASSHPWRGTGELFF. The CDR3, as DNA: TGTGCCAGCAGCCACCCCTGGAGAGGAACCGGGGAGCTGTTTTTT. The rearrangement links TRBV9 to TRBJ2-2; no clear D gene. The CDR3 length is 15 residues. The germline V gene has CDR1 SGDLS and CDR2 YYNGEE. Trimming left V 4 bases short and J 5 bases short, with 15 bases between.

This sequence joins TRBV28 and TRBJ1-1; D uncertain. The CDR3 contains 15 residues. The V gene's germline CDR1 is MDHEN and CDR2 SYDVKM. Trimming shortened V by 7 bases and J by 0 bases, and 15 bases separated the two germline ends. The CDR3 here is CASTPGRVVNTEAFF. The CDR3 region has the DNA TGTGCCAGCACACCTGGGCGGGTGGTGAACACTGAAGCTTTCTTT.

This clone has just a few counts. The chain links TRBV6-5 to TRBJ1-1, with 10 positions matching TRBD1. The germline CDR1 and CDR2 sequences are MNHEY and SVGAGI. V shed 3 bases, J shed 5 bases, and the junction held 3 bases outside the gene matches. The CDR3 is 14 amino acids. CDR3 loop: CASSYAGQGTEAFF. CDR3 in DNA: TGTGCCAGCAGTTATGCGGGACAGGGGACTGAAGCTTTCTTT.

This clone was seen more than once but under ten times. The V gene is TRBV21-1, the J gene TRBJ1-2. TRBV21-1 is termed a pseudogene. The CDR3 sequence is 18 residues long. The chain's CDR3 is CASKTPLGRGSHNYGYTF. The CDR3 bases are TGTGCCAGCAAGACGCCTCTCGGGAGAGGCAGTCATAACTATGGCTACACCTTC.

This rearrangement joins TRBV7-8 to TRBJ2-1, with 16 bases aligning to TRBD2. There are 20 residues in the CDR3. Germline values: CDR1 SGHVS, CDR2 FQNEAQ. J gave up 6 bases and V 1 base, and 12 bases lay outside the gene matches. CDR3 nucleotides: TGTGCCAGCAGCTTAGTACTTTTCCGGGGACTAGCGGGAGGGCGCAATGAGCAGTTCTTC. It yields the protein CASSLVLFRGLAGGRNEQFF.

V is TRBV7-8 and J is TRBJ2-3; 8 bases align to TRBD2. Germline V gene lookup returns CDR1 SGHVS and CDR2 FQNEAQ. J lost 1 base, V lost 3 bases, and 3 bases had no gene match. The CDR3 has 15 amino acids. The CDR3 region has the DNA TGTGCCAGCAGCTTGGGGCGGGGGGGCACAGATACGCAGTATTTT. This encodes CASSLGRGGTDTQYF.

This chain joins TRBV5-1 and TRBJ2-1; possibly TRBD1 for D (6 bases). There are 14 residues in the CDR3. Germline CDR1 and CDR2: SGHRS and YFSETQ. V lost 4 bases to trimming and J lost 4 bases, with 12 bases between them. CDR3 sequence: CASSQGTRYNEQFF. The CDR3 region has the DNA TGCGCCAGCAGCCAGGGGACACGATACAATGAGCAGTTCTTC.

The J gene is TRBJ2-7, the V gene TRBV27; D perhaps matches TRBD2 (5 bases). Trimming left V 2 bases short and J 0 bases short, with 8 bases between. This CDR3 contains 14 residues. Germline CDR1 and CDR2: MNHEY and SMNVEV (reference sequence). The CDR3 DNA is TGTGCCAGCAGTTTACTAGCAAACTCCTACGAGCAGTACTTC. Protein sequence: CASSLLANSYEQYF.

The chain uses TRBV10-2 and TRBJ2-2, with 7 nucleotides matching TRBD2. With V trimmed by 3 bases and J by 1 base, 5 bases remained unmatched. Per the germline V gene, CDR1 is WSHSY and CDR2 is SAAADI. The CDR3 sequence is 16 residues long. CDR3 amino acids: CASSDTGGGNTGELFF. The CDR3 nucleotides are TGCGCCAGCAGTGACACGGGGGGAGGGAACACCGGGGAGCTGTTTTTT.

The V gene is TRBV7-8, the J gene TRBJ1-1; TRBD1 matches at 8 bases. The V segment lost 6 bases and the J segment 3 bases; nucleotides outside the gene matches: 9. Germline V gives CDR1 SGHVS, CDR2 FQNEAQ. The CDR3 is 15 residues long. The CDR3: CASRPPGGVDTEAFF. The DNA of the CDR3 is TGTGCCAGCAGGCCTCCAGGGGGCGTGGACACTGAAGCTTTCTTT.

This clone was found a few times. V is TRBV7-2 and J is TRBJ2-1, with TRBD2 matching 10 bases. This CDR3 is built from 15 residues. Germline assignment: CDR1 SGHTA and CDR2 FQGNSA. V trimming: 4 bases; J trimming: 5 bases; junction bases outside the gene matches: 5. The CDR3 loop reads CASSYRTSGNNEQFF. The CDR3 DNA reads TGTGCCAGCAGCTATCGAACTAGCGGGAACAATGAGCAGTTCTTC.

The genes are TRBV6-5 and TRBJ2-2, with D unresolved. The CDR3 is made up of 16 amino acids. The germline V gene encodes CDR1 MNHEY and CDR2 SVGAGI. Trimming removed 0 bases at V and 4 bases at J, with 12 bases between. CDR3 nucleotide sequence: TGTGCCAGCAGTTACTCGTCTCTCACGGTCACCGGGGAGCTGTTTTTT. Its protein product is CASSYSSLTVTGELFF.

The V gene is TRBV5-1, the J gene TRBJ1-5; no firm D call. The CDR3 loop spans 18 amino acids. Trimming removed 0 bases at V and 0 bases at J, with 16 bases between. The germline V gene encodes CDR1 SGHRS and CDR2 YFSETQ. CDR3 in amino acids: CASSLDGSSVDSNQPQHF. CDR3 coding DNA: TGCGCCAGCAGCTTGGATGGTTCGTCAGTCGATAGCAATCAGCCCCAGCATTTT.

CDR3 bases: TGTGCCAGCAGCGTATCAGGGGTGAGCTCCTACGAGCAGTACTTC. Its protein product is CASSVSGVSSYEQYF. This rearrangement joins TRBV9 to TRBJ2-7, with a weak D call TRBD1 (6 bases). The germline V and J ends were trimmed by 1 base and 0 bases, with 11 bases remaining between them. Looked up from germline, CDR1 is SGDLS and CDR2 is YYNGEE. This CDR3 has 15 residues.

This chain's CDR3 is CASRPGISNTGELFF. The DNA for the CDR3 is TGTGCCAGCAGACCCGGGATTTCGAACACCGGGGAGCTGTTTTTT. The chain couples TRBV6-5 to TRBJ2-2, with D maybe TRBD2 (5 bases). V was trimmed by 6 bases and J by 0 bases, leaving 11 bases between them. The germline V gene has CDR1 MNHEY and CDR2 SVGAGI. The CDR3 spans 15 residues.

The chain carries TRBV9 and TRBJ2-3, with 13 bases that match TRBD2. The CDR3 is made up of 17 amino acids. V shed 4 bases, J shed 3 bases, and the junction held 8 bases outside the gene matches. Germline CDR1 is SGDLS and CDR2 is YYNGEE. The CDR3 region is CASSSRLAGGSTDTQYF. In DNA form, the CDR3 reads TGTGCCAGCAGCTCCCGACTAGCGGGAGGTTCAACAGATACGCAGTATTTT.

This rearrangement joins TRBV4-3 to TRBJ2-7, with TRBD2 as a possible D gene (6 bases). Germline CDR1 reads LGHNA; CDR2 reads YSLEER. This CDR3 spans 15 amino acids. Deletions cut 0 bases from V and 1 base from J, with 10 bases between. As DNA, the CDR3 is TGCGCCAGCAGCCAAGATAGGGGACTGTCCTACGAGCAGTACTTC. It is translated as CASSQDRGLSYEQYF.

The rearrangement joins TRBV5-1 to TRBJ2-7; 7 bases are a match to TRBD1. The CDR3 totals 15 residues. The germline gives CDR1 SGHRS, CDR2 YFSETQ. With 4 bases clipped from V and 7 bases from J, the junction kept 14 bases outside the gene matches. Written as DNA, the CDR3 is TGCGCCAGCAGCACCCGACAGGGTGGATTGGGGGAGCAGTACTTC. Translating gives CASSTRQGGLGEQYF.

This rearrangement joins TRBV6-5 to TRBJ1-5; unclear D gene. CDR3 size: 15 residues. The germline V gene has CDR1 MNHEY and CDR2 SVGAGI. V dropped 0 bases and J dropped 0 bases, with 6 bases sitting between them. CDR3 DNA sequence: TGTGCCAGCAGTTACTCGGCTGTTAGCAATCAGCCCCAGCATTTT. Its translation: CASSYSAVSNQPQHF.

The J gene is TRBJ1-4, the V gene TRBV7-3; a possible D gene is TRBD1 (6 bases). V gave up 5 bases and J gave up 7 bases, with 8 bases separating them. Per the germline V gene, CDR1 is SGHTA and CDR2 is FQGTGA. This CDR3 contains 12 residues. The CDR3 DNA follows: TGTGCCAGCAGCCTAGGGGGTGAAAAACTGTTTTTT. It translates to CASSLGGEKLFF. The full variable domain, rest sourced from reference TRBV7-3 and TRBJ1-4, is GAGVSQTPSNKVTEKGKYVELRCDPISGHTALYWYRQSLGQGPEFLIYFQGTGAADDSGLPNDRFFAVRPEGSVSTLKIQRTERGDSAVYLCASSLGGEKLFFGSGTQLSVL.

This clone occurred once. The CDR3 loop is CASSLRDTDTQYF. Here the CDR3 DNA reads TGTGCCAGCAGCTTGCGGGACACAGATACGCAGTATTTT. The chain uses TRBV7-9 and TRBJ2-3; a weak D match, TRBD2 (6 bases). Trimming pared 3 bases from V and 2 bases from J, leaving 6 bases between. Germline CDR1 reads SEHNR; CDR2 reads FQNEAQ (reference sequence). There are 13 residues in the CDR3.